Below, 15 T cell receptor beta chains from the same sample are listed, as sequenced in a study of control samples from healthy donors and cancer patients. The data were produced by immunoSEQ multiplex PCR, yet TCRdb's version contains in-frame clones alone and is incomplete. The sample has 150,000 or so clones; around 93% are singletons. Sample: blood. The receptor source for this set is a woman between 55 and 75 years old in good health.

The chain has TRBV5-1 and TRBJ2-1; D is unresolved. The CDR3 is 15 amino acids. Germline lookup yields CDR1 SGHRS and CDR2 YFSETQ. V was clipped by 4 bases and J by 7 bases, with 18 bases between them. Here the CDR3 reads CASSRTYLLPNEQFF. The CDR3 DNA sequence: TGCGCCAGCAGCCGAACTTACCTACTACCTAATGAGCAGTTCTTC.

The chain carries TRBV30 and TRBJ2-3, with unresolved D. This CDR3 region has 12 residues. With 1 base removed from V and 3 bases from J, the gap between germline ends came to 5 bases. The germline CDR1 and CDR2 sequences are GTSNPN and SVGIG (reference sequence). The CDR3 DNA sequence: TGTGCCTGGAGTGCGACTACAGATACGCAGTATTTT. Its protein product is CAWSATTDTQYF. Full variable domain (rest looked up from reference TRBV30 and TRBJ2-3): SQTIHQWPATLVQPVGSPLSLECTVEGTSNPNLYWYRQAAGRGLQLLFYSVGIGQISSEVPQNLSASRPQDRQFILSSKKLLLSDSGFYLCAWSATTDTQYFGPGTRLTVL.

The chain recombines TRBV7-9 with TRBJ1-4, with TRBD1 matching 7 bases. Germline V gene lookup returns CDR1 SEHNR and CDR2 FQNEAQ (reference sequence). The CDR3 consists of 14 residues. The junction had 4 bases not matched to a gene; V was cut back by 1 base and J by 8 bases. CDR3 sequence (DNA): TGTGCCAGCAGCTTAGGGGACAGTAAAGAAAAACTGTTTTTT. Translation gives CASSLGDSKEKLFF.

The chain joins TRBV6-4 to TRBJ1-2; D perhaps matches TRBD1 (6 bases). The germline V and J ends were trimmed by 2 bases and 5 bases, with 24 bases remaining between them. Germline assignment: CDR1 MRHNA and CDR2 SNTAGT. This CDR3 has 18 residues. In DNA form, the CDR3 reads TGTGCCAGCAGTGACCAGACAGGCAGACTAAACTTTAGGTATGGCTACACCTTC. This encodes CASSDQTGRLNFRYGYTF.

This clone was detected a few times. The V call is TRBV2, the J call TRBJ1-6, with 11 nucleotides matching TRBD1. This CDR3 has 14 amino acids. After removal of 5 bases from V and 15 bases from J, the junction contained 9 bases not matched to a gene. The germline CDR1 and CDR2 sequences are SNHLY and FYNNEI. CDR3 loop: CASSPDRGRSRLHF. The CDR3 DNA reads as TGTGCCAGCAGTCCGGACAGGGGGCGAAGCCGCCTCCACTTT. The full variable domain, rest sourced from reference TRBV2 and TRBJ1-6, is EPEVTQTPSHQVTQMGQEVILRCVPISNHLYFYWYRQILGQKVEFLVSFYNNEISEKSEIFDDQFSVERPDGSNFTLKIRSTKLEDSAMYFCASSPDRGRSRLHFGNGTRLTVT.

V usage is TRBV6-5 and J usage is TRBJ1-2; no firm D call. Germline V gene lookup returns CDR1 MNHEY and CDR2 SVGAGI. CDR3 length: 13 amino acids. Trimming stripped 5 bases from V and 2 bases from J, with 9 bases between. CDR3 loop: CASSLDLNYGYTF. DNA for the CDR3: TGTGCCAGCAGTCTTGACCTAAACTATGGCTACACCTTC.

The V call is TRBV6-5, the J call TRBJ1-4; D not resolved. The CDR3 is made up of 15 amino acids. The ends were cut back, 0 bases at V and 7 bases at J, with 12 bases in the middle. Looked up from germline, CDR1 is MNHEY and CDR2 is SVGAGI. The CDR3 DNA reads TGTGCCAGCAGTTACTCGACCCAGTTGGGTGAAAAACTGTTTTTT. Amino acids: CASSYSTQLGEKLFF.

V and J are TRBV9 and TRBJ2-2, with D perhaps TRBD1 or TRBD2 (5 bases each). The V end lost 4 bases, the J end lost 6 bases, and 10 bases lay between the germline ends. This CDR3 region has 13 residues. Germline V CDR1 and CDR2: SGDLS, YYNGEE. CDR3 DNA sequence: TGTGCCAGCAGCCCGCAGGGACCCGGGGAGCTGTTTTTT. Translation gives CASSPQGPGELFF.

The chain links TRBV5-1 to TRBJ2-5, with 7 bases aligning to TRBD1. CDR3 size: 14 residues. Germline CDR1 is SGHRS and CDR2 is YFSETQ. Germline trimming cut 0 bases from V and 5 bases from J; bases unmatched to any gene: 4. Written as DNA, the CDR3 is TGCGCCAGCAGCTTGGGAGGGGGCGCTGAGACCCAGTACTTC. Translating gives CASSLGGGAETQYF.

The genes are TRBV6-5 and TRBJ1-4, with 11 bases aligning to TRBD1. After removal of 4 bases from V and 3 bases from J, the junction contained 1 base not matched to a gene. This CDR3 is 15 amino acids long. CDR1 is MNHEY and CDR2 is SVGAGI in the germline V gene. The CDR3 DNA is TGTGCCAGCAGTTTGGGACAGGGGGCTAATGAAAAACTGTTTTTT. This translates into CASSLGQGANEKLFF.

This chain uses TRBV5-4 with TRBJ2-1; D gene uncertain. V lost 4 bases to trimming and J lost 6 bases, with 11 bases between them. This CDR3 comprises 13 residues. Germline values: CDR1 SGHNT, CDR2 YYREEE (reference sequence). This CDR3 is CASSTYIGNEQFF. The CDR3 DNA reads TGTGCCAGCAGCACTTATATTGGCAATGAGCAGTTCTTC.

This rearrangement joins TRBV18 to TRBJ1-2; TRBD1 is a possible D gene (5 bases). V lost 1 base, J lost 4 bases, and 13 bases lay in between. CDR1 KGHSH and CDR2 LQKENI come from the germline V gene. The CDR3 consists of 15 residues. The CDR3 sequence is CASSPLGQGVYGYTF. CDR3 coding DNA: TGTGCCAGCTCACCACTCGGTCAGGGAGTCTATGGCTACACCTTC.

V usage is TRBV27 and J usage is TRBJ2-7, with 9 nucleotides matching TRBD2. The CDR3 runs 17 residues. Per germline, CDR1 MNHEY and CDR2 SMNVEV (reference sequence). J lost 0 bases, V lost 3 bases, and 9 bases had no gene match. Here the CDR3 reads CASSFFQRGDPSYEQYF. The CDR3 DNA is TGTGCCAGCAGTTTTTTCCAGCGGGGGGACCCCTCCTACGAGCAGTACTTC.

V gene TRBV6-4 combines with J gene TRBJ1-1; D is uncertain. Germline values: CDR1 MRHNA, CDR2 SNTAGT. V was cut by 11 bases and J by 1 base, with 11 bases left in between. The CDR3 consists of 12 residues. The CDR3 region is CAATHRNTEAFF. The CDR3, as DNA: TGTGCCGCCACCCATAGGAACACTGAAGCTTTCTTT.

CDR3 region: CASSQLTGGSGGYTF. The CDR3 region has the DNA TGCGCCAGCAGCCAACTTACAGGGGGCTCAGGTGGCTACACCTTC. The V and J genes are TRBV4-3 and TRBJ1-2; 9 positions match TRBD1. The CDR3 covers 15 residues. V trimming: 2 bases; J trimming: 7 bases; junction bases outside the gene matches: 8. CDR1 LGHNA and CDR2 YSLEER come from the germline V gene.